This T cell receptor (beta chain) was sequenced in a study of T cell responses to AZD1222 COVID-19 vaccine. Study-level background: Pooling of second doses given at about 4 or about 12 weeks was done.

About this clone: The antigen is unknown.

Study-level findings and limits: Unmutated variant regions are reportedly the target of nearly half of TCRs that are spike-specific.

Germline loops: CDR1 MNHEY, CDR2 SMNVEV (reference sequence). The CDR3 is 14 amino acids. Trimming removed 11 bases at V and 7 bases at J, with 21 bases between. Using immunoSEQ multiplex PCR, the repertoire was profiled, and TCRdb retains in-frame clones only, with some absent. The table lists 93,000 or so clones, roughly 88% of them singletons. This clonotype was sampled from an adult in good health. Specimen: peripheral blood, collected on day 0 of AZD1222 vaccination. The rearrangement links TRBV27 to TRBJ2-1, with a possible D match to TRBD1 (7 bases). CDR3 bases: TGTGCCCCGGCCGGGCAGGGGGGTGTGAATGAGCAGTTCTTC. It encodes CAPAGQGGVNEQFF.